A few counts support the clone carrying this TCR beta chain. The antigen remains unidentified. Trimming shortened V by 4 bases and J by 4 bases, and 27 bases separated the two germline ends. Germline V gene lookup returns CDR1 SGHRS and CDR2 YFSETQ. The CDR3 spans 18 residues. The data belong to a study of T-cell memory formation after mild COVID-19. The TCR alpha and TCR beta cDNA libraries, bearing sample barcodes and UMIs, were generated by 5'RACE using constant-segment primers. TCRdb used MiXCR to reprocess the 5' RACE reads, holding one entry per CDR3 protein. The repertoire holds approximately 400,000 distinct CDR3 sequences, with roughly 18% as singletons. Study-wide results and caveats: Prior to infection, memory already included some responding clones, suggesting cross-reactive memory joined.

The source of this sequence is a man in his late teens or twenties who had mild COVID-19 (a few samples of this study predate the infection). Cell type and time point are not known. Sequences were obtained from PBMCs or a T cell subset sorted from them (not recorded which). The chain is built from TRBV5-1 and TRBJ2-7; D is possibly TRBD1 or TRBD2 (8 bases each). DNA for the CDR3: TGCGCCAGCAGCCCGGTGGGGACAGGAGGACTAGCCGTATACGAGCAGTACTTC. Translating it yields CASSPVGTGGLAVYEQYF.